This T cell receptor beta chain was documented in a study of cytomegalovirus exposure and HLA in healthy donors. Overall study findings and caveats: CMV antigen specificity of a few CMV-associated chains was confirmed in vitro. Reportedly, diagnosis of cytomegalovirus status by the classifier showed high specificity and sensitivity.

Assay used: immunoSEQ multiplex PCR; TCRdb lists only in-frame clones, some missing. The data show 150,000 to 200,000 clones, over 65% seen once. Among the approximately 110 subjects of the validation cohort, separate from the roughly 670-subject first cohort, were the donors. J lost 7 bases, V lost 4 bases, and 7 bases had no gene match. The CDR3 is 15 amino acids. Germline CDR1 reads SEHNR; CDR2 reads FQNEAQ (reference sequence). With regard to this clone: No antigen is known for it.

The sequenced sample was PBMCs. This TCR came from a man between 18 and 35 years old in good health and CMV-seropositive. This chain connects TRBV7-9 to TRBJ2-1, with 10 positions matching TRBD2. The CDR3 DNA reads as TGTGCCAGCAGCTCCCTAGCGGGGGCCGGGAATGAGCAGTTCTTC. It is translated as CASSSLAGAGNEQFF.